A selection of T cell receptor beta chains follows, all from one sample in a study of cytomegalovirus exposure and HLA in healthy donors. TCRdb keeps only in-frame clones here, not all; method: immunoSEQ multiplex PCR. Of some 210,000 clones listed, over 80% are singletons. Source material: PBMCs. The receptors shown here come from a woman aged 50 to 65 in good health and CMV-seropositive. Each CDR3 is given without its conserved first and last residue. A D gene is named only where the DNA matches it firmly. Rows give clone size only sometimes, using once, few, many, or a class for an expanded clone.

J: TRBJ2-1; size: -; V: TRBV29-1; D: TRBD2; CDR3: SVGAKLASNEQF
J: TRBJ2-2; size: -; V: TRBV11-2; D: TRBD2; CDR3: ASSPLGGSYTGELF
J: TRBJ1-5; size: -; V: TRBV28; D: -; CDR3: ASSAGVSNQPQH
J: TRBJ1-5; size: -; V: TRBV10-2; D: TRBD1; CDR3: ASSDGQGRHQPQH
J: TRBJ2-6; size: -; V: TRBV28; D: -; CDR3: ASSLQSGSSGANVLT
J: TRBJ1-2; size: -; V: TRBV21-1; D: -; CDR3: ASSKWGGASGYT
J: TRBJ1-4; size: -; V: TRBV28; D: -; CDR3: ASSLYEEKLF
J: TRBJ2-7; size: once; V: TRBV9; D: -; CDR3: ASSLTHGLPDEQY
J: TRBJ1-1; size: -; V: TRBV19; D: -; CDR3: ASKRQLNTEAF
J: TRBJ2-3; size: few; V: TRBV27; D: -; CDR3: ASIRLDTQY
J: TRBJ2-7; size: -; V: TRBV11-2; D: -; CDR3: ASSLADYSYEQY
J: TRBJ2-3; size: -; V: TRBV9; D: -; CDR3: ASSVDSRGLSADTQY
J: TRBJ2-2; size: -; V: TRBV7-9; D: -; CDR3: ASSFSSGTSNTGELF
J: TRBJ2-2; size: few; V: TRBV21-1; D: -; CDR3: ASSRGRGGTGELF
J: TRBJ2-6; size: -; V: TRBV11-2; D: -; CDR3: ASSLAAFYRDSGANVLT
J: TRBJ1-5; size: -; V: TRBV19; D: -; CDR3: ASLRQMQPQH
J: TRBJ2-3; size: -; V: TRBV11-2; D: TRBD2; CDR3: ASSPPSGANTQY
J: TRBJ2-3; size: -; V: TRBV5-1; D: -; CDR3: ASSLATGADTQY
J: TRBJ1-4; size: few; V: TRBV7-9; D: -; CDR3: ASSLRETDEKLF
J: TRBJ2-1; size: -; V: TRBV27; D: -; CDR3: ASTLAPGQGRAGGRSNEQF
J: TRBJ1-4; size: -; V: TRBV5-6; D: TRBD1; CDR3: ASSFGTDQWEKLF
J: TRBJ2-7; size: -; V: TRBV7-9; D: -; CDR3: ASSPPSSYEQY
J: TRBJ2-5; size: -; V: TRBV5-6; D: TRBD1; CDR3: ASSYSGQGLWAQY
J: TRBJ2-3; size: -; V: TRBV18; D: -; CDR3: ASSPIGPSGPSTDTQY
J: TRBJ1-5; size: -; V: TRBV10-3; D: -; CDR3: AINQGGNQPQH
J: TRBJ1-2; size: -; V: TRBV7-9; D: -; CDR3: ASSLEAVGNYGYT
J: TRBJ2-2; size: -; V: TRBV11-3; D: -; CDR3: ASRSSGELF
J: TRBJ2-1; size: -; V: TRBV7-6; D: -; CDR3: ASSLAGGVGDEQF
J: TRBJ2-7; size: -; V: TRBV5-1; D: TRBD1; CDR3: ASSSPLGTGANEQY
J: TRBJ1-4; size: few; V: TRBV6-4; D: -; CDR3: ASSLNGGANEKLF
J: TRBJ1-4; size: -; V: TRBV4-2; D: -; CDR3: ASSRPGGEKLF
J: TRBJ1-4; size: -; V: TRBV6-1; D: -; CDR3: ASSYILSNEKLF
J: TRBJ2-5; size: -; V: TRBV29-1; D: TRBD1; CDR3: SVAGTGETQY
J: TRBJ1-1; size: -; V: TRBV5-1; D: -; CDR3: ASSFRPEGNTEAF
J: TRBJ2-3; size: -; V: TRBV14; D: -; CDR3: ASSRGHLVTDTQY
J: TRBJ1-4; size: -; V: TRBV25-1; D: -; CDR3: ASSERAGGNEKLF
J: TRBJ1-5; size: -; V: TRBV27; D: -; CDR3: ASRTGNQPQH
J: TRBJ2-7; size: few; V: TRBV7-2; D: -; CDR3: ASSLETAKQY
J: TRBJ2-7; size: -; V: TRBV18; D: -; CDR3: ASSRGDYEQY
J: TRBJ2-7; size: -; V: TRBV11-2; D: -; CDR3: ASSAASYEQY
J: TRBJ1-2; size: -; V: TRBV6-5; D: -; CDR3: ASSSSWGDGYT
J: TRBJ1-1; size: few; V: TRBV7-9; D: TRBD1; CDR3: ASSSPRDRVFLGP
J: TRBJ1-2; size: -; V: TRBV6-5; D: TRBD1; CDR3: ASRGGQNYGYT
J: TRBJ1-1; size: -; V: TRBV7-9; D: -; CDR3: ASRSWNTEAF
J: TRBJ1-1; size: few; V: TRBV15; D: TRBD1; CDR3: ATNEDRELNTEAF
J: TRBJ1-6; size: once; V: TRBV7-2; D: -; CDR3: ASSLGAESPLH
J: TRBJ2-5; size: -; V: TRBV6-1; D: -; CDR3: ASSPGGPGETQY